One sample yielded the 25 T cell receptor beta chains listed below, sequenced in a study of persistence of HIV-infected CD4 T cells. Cells were stimulated with overlapping HIV-1 Gag 15-mer peptides. Sorted nonresponding memory CD4+ T cells were CD40L-negative, CD69-negative, CD45RO-high. The immunoSEQ assay was version 4, run in survey mode. TCRdb's copy holds only in-frame clones and misses some; the assay was immunoSEQ multiplex PCR. The profile shows tens of thousands of clones, 65% to 90% of them singletons. For these TCRs, the target antigens are not known. Sequencing was performed on CD4+ T cells sorted from PBMCs after approximately 18-hour stimulation, taken from a patient who received antiretroviral therapy. These receptors were collected from an adult woman with HIV who was CMV-seropositive.

The rearrangement joins TRBV2 to TRBJ1-3, with D uncertain. The CDR3 sequence is 12 residues long. Germline V CDR1 and CDR2: SNHLY, FYNNEI. The V end lost 7 bases, the J end lost 5 bases, and 9 bases lay between the germline ends. The CDR3 spells CASTLARNTIYF. As DNA, the CDR3 is TGTGCCAGCACCCTGGCCAGAAACACCATATATTTT.

This clone showed up just once. The rearrangement uses TRBV7-2 and TRBJ1-2; 8 bases line up with TRBD1. The length of the CDR3 is 15 residues. Per germline, CDR1 SGHTA and CDR2 FQGNSA. Trimming at V came to 5 bases and at J to 0 bases, leaving 5 bases not matched to a gene. The CDR3 DNA reads as TGTGCCAGCAGCCCCGGGACAGGCTCTAACTATGGCTACACCTTC. It is translated as CASSPGTGSNYGYTF.

The chain is built from TRBV7-8 and TRBJ2-3; 12 bases map to TRBD2. Germline V gives CDR1 SGHVS, CDR2 FQNEAQ. V lost 5 bases and J lost 0; bases outside the gene matches: 12. CDR3 size: 19 residues. The CDR3 reads CASSPGLAGTLLSTDTQYF. CDR3 in DNA: TGTGCCAGCAGCCCCGGACTAGCGGGAACCTTGCTCAGCACAGATACGCAGTATTTT.

The chain employs TRBV4-1 and TRBJ1-2, with D uncertain. The germline V and J ends were trimmed by 2 bases and 6 bases, with 16 bases remaining between them. The CDR3 totals 15 residues. Germline CDR1 and CDR2: MGHRA and YSYEKL. Here the CDR3 reads CASSQRGQSVDGYTF. Here the CDR3 DNA reads TGCGCCAGCAGCCAAAGAGGCCAGTCGGTGGATGGCTACACCTTC.

This sequence joins TRBV19 and TRBJ1-5; TRBD1 might be the D (6 bases). CDR1 LNHDA and CDR2 SQIVND come from the germline V gene (reference sequence). The V end lost 6 bases, the J end lost 2 bases, and 20 bases lay between the germline ends. The CDR3 length is 17 residues. This chain's CDR3 is CASRVGGGLPGNQPQHF. CDR3 DNA sequence: TGTGCCAGTAGAGTAGGGGGTGGGCTTCCTGGCAATCAGCCCCAGCATTTT. Based on the CDR3 plus reference TRBV19 and TRBJ1-5, the full variable domain is DGGITQSPKYLFRKEGQNVTLSCEQNLNHDAMYWYRQDPGQGLRLIYYSQIVNDFQKGDIAEGYSVSREKKESFPLTVTSAQKNPTAFYLCASRVGGGLPGNQPQHFGDGTRLSIL.

This clone rates as medium-sized (0.01 to 0.1%). This chain joins TRBV27 and TRBJ1-4, with a tentative D call TRBD1 (5 bases). CDR1 is MNHEY and CDR2 is SMNVEV in the germline V gene (reference sequence). This CDR3 region has 14 residues. V lost 8 bases and J lost 0, with 10 bases in between. CDR3 sequence reads: CASARGPTNEKLFF. CDR3 nucleotide sequence: TGTGCCAGCGCGCGGGGCCCAACTAATGAAAAACTGTTTTTT.

This chain connects TRBV4-2 to TRBJ1-1; 9 bases are a match to TRBD1. V dropped 0 bases and J dropped 11; count of bases not matched to a gene: 10. Germline V lookup: CDR1 LGHNA, CDR2 YNFKEQ. CDR3 length: 15 residues. The CDR3 nucleotides read TGTGCCAGCAGCCAAGATGGGGGACAGGGTTACTTTGCTTTCTTT. Encoded protein: CASSQDGGQGYFAFF.

V is TRBV28 and J is TRBJ1-1, with 8 bases matching TRBD1. CDR1 and CDR2 (germline): MDHEN, SYDVKM. The CDR3 totals 13 residues. V lost 3 bases to trimming and J lost 5 bases; unmatched junction nucleotides: 2. The CDR3 coding sequence is TGTGCCAGCAGTTTCCGGGACAGGACTGAAGCTTTCTTT. Encoded protein: CASSFRDRTEAFF.

The V and J genes are TRBV5-6 and TRBJ2-5; D possibly corresponds to TRBD1 (6 bases). This CDR3 contains 15 residues. Trimming pared 4 bases from V and 2 bases from J, leaving 15 bases between. CDR1 and CDR2 (germline): SGHDT, YYEEEE. CDR3: CASSLGVRGQETQYF. CDR3 nucleotide sequence: TGTGCCAGCAGCCTGGGTGTGAGGGGGCAAGAGACCCAGTACTTC.

The chain combines TRBV7-3 with TRBJ2-1; weak D call: TRBD2 (6 bases). This CDR3 has 16 residues. Trimming left V 5 bases short and J 3 bases short, with 17 bases between. CDR1 is SGHTA, CDR2 FQGTGA, per germline. The CDR3 is CASSPGTLGGYNEQFF. Written as DNA, the CDR3 is TGTGCCAGCAGCCCCGGGACTCTCGGCGGCTACAATGAGCAGTTCTTC.

The V call is TRBV11-1, the J call TRBJ1-4, with D perhaps TRBD1 (5 bases). From germline, CDR1 is SGHAT and CDR2 FQDESV (reference sequence). This CDR3 has 13 residues. Trimming pared 5 bases from V and 9 bases from J, leaving 13 bases between. The CDR3 here is CASSKGPSQKLFF. The CDR3 DNA is TGTGCCAGCAGCAAGGGACCGAGCCAAAAACTGTTTTTT. The full variable domain, its missing parts supplied by reference TRBV11-1 and TRBJ1-4, is EAEVAQSPRYKITEKSQAVAFWCDPISGHATLYWYRQILGQGPELLVQFQDESVVDDSQLPKDRFSAERLKGVDSTLKIQPAELGDSAMYLCASSKGPSQKLFFGSGTQLSVL.

The chain joins TRBV11-3 to TRBJ2-7; no clear D gene. Trimming cost V 4 bases and J 4 bases, with 8 bases left between them. The CDR3 contains 12 residues. Germline lookup yields CDR1 SGHNT and CDR2 YENEEA. CDR3 residues: CASSSSGYEQYF. In nucleotides, the CDR3 is TGTGCCAGCAGCTCTTCAGGTTACGAGCAGTACTTC.

This chain uses TRBV6-5 with TRBJ1-2, with TRBD1 identical over 8 bases. The germline V gene has CDR1 MNHEY and CDR2 SVGAGI. The CDR3 contains 15 residues. The V segment lost 6 bases and the J segment 2 bases; nucleotides outside the gene matches: 8. The CDR3 coding sequence is TGTGCCAGCAGAGCCGGGACAGGTTTGAACTATGGCTACACCTTC. Translating it yields CASRAGTGLNYGYTF.

The chain is built from TRBV3-1 (or the pseudogene TRBV3-2) and TRBJ1-2; TRBD1 aligns across 11 bases. Germline CDR1 LGHDT, CDR2 YNNKEL (reference sequence). V was pared by 1 base and J by 4 bases, with 5 bases of the junction left unmatched. The CDR3 is 16 amino acids. The CDR3 coding sequence is TGTGCCAGCAGCCAAGGGTGGACAGGGGGCGGCTATGGCTACACCTTC. This codes for CASSQGWTGGGYGYTF.

V usage is TRBV21-1 and J usage is TRBJ1-5. TRBV21-1 is shown as a pseudogene. This CDR3 has 16 amino acids. The CDR3 DNA reads TGTGCCAGCACCACTTATAAAGGGTGCTGCAATCAGCCCCAGCATTTT. It encodes CASTTYKGCCNQPQHF.

The V gene is TRBV6-2 or TRBV6-3, the J gene TRBJ2-5; no clear D. Trimming left V 5 bases short and J 9 bases short, with 19 bases between. The CDR3 consists of 14 residues. Per the germline V gene, CDR1 is MNHEY and CDR2 is SVGEGT. This CDR3 is CASSPPPYLVSQYF. The CDR3 nucleotides read TGTGCCAGCAGTCCACCGCCCTACCTAGTGTCCCAGTACTTC.

This clone was detected once. J is TRBJ2-3 and V is TRBV5-5, with 11 bases aligning to TRBD2. J gave up 7 bases and V 4 bases, and 5 bases lay outside the gene matches. Germline V gene sequence: CDR1 SGHKS, CDR2 YYEKEE (reference sequence). CDR3 length: 14 residues. Here the CDR3 reads CASSPGTSGNTQYF. CDR3 nucleotides: TGTGCCAGCAGCCCCGGGACTAGCGGTAATACGCAGTATTTT.

The chain is built from TRBV3-1 (or the pseudogene TRBV3-2) and TRBJ2-3; TRBD2 matches at 15 bases. Unmatched junction bases numbered 5, after V lost 4 bases and J lost 9 bases. Per germline, CDR1 LGHDT and CDR2 YNNKEL (reference sequence). This CDR3 has 15 residues. The CDR3 spells CASSLRTSGGGTQYF. DNA for the CDR3: TGTGCCAGCAGCCTACGGACTAGCGGGGGGGGGACGCAGTATTTT.

V is TRBV7-9 and J is TRBJ1-5; D not resolved. The CDR3 is 14 residues long. Trimming removed 1 base at V and 6 bases at J, with 10 bases between. Looked up from germline, CDR1 is SEHNR and CDR2 is FQNEAQ (reference sequence). The CDR3 loop reads CASSLGAGGQPQHF. The DNA of the CDR3 is TGTGCCAGCAGCTTAGGGGCCGGTGGTCAGCCCCAGCATTTT.

The chain couples TRBV27 to TRBJ1-6, with 11 bases aligning to TRBD1. The V segment lost 3 bases and the J segment 7 bases; nucleotides outside the gene matches: 8. This CDR3 comprises 17 residues. Germline assignment: CDR1 MNHEY and CDR2 SMNVEV (reference sequence). The CDR3 bases are TGTGCCAGCAGTTTCCTGGACAGGGGGCCTAAAAATTCACCCCTCCACTTT. This translates into CASSFLDRGPKNSPLHF.

CDR3 bases: TGCGCCAGCAGCCGAGAAGTGGGGGACAGATTAGCCAAAAACATTCAGTACTTC. Amino acids: CASSREVGDRLAKNIQYF. This chain uses TRBV5-1 with TRBJ2-4; 7 nucleotides align to TRBD1. Trimming removed 4 bases from V and 0 bases from J; junction bases left unmatched: 13. The CDR3 contains 18 residues. The germline V gene encodes CDR1 SGHRS and CDR2 YFSETQ.

This chain connects TRBV19 to TRBJ2-1, with TRBD2 identical over 8 bases. The J segment lost 6 bases and the V segment lost 7 bases, leaving 11 bases of the junction unmatched. The CDR3 extends over 15 amino acids. Germline V gene sequence: CDR1 LNHDA, CDR2 SQIVND (reference sequence). CDR3 nucleotide sequence: TGTGCCAGTATGGGCGGGCGGGGGGCTCCCAATGAGCAGTTCTTC. Its translation is CASMGGRGAPNEQFF.

This clone was seen a handful of times. V is TRBV7-8 and J is TRBJ1-5; D gene uncertain. CDR3 length equals 15 residues. V lost 1 base and J lost 2, with 9 bases in between. Germline V gene sequence: CDR1 SGHVS, CDR2 FQNEAQ. This chain's CDR3 is CASSLDPGGNQPQHF. Written as DNA, the CDR3 is TGTGCCAGCAGCTTAGATCCGGGTGGCAATCAGCCCCAGCATTTT.

This chain uses TRBV6-6 with TRBJ2-7; D is unclear. The CDR3 totals 12 residues. The V gene's germline CDR1 is MNHNY and CDR2 SVGAGI (reference sequence). With 5 bases removed from V and 4 bases from J, the gap between germline ends came to 9 bases. The CDR3 sequence is CASSRAQYEQYF. In DNA, the CDR3 is TGTGCCAGCAGTCGCGCACAGTACGAGCAGTACTTC.

The chain carries TRBV28 and TRBJ1-2; 7 positions match TRBD1. V lost 3 bases to trimming and J lost 4 bases; unmatched junction nucleotides: 17. The CDR3 length is 18 residues. Per the germline V gene, CDR1 is MDHEN and CDR2 is SYDVKM. Written as DNA, the CDR3 is TGTGCCAGCAGTTTGGTGGGGAGGGCCGGGTGGACAGGCTATGGCTACACCTTC. Protein product: CASSLVGRAGWTGYGYTF.